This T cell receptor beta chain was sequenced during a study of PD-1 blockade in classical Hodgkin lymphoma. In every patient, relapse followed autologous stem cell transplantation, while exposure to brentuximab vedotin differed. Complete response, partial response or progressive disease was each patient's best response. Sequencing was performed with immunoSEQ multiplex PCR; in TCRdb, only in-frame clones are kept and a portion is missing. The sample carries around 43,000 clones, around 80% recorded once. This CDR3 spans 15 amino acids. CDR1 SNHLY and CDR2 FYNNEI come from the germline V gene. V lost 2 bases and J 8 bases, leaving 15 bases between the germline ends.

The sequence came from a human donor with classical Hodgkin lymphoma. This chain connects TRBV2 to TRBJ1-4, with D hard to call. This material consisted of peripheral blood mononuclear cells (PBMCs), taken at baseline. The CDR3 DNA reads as TGTGCCAGCAGTGAAACCGAGATGGGAGGGGAAAAACTGTTTTTT. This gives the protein CASSETEMGGEKLFF.